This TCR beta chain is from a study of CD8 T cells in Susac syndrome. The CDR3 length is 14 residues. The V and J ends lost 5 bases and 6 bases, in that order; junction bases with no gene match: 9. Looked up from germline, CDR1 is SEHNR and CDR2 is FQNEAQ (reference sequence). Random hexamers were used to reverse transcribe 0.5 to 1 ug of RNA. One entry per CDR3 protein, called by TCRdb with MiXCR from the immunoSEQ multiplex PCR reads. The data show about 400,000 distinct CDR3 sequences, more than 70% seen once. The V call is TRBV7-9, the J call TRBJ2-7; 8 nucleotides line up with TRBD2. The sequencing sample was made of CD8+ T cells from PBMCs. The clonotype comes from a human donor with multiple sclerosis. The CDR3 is CASSPPGGTSEQYF. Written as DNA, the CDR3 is TGTGCCAGCAGCCCCCCCGGAGGGACTAGCGAGCAGTACTTC.